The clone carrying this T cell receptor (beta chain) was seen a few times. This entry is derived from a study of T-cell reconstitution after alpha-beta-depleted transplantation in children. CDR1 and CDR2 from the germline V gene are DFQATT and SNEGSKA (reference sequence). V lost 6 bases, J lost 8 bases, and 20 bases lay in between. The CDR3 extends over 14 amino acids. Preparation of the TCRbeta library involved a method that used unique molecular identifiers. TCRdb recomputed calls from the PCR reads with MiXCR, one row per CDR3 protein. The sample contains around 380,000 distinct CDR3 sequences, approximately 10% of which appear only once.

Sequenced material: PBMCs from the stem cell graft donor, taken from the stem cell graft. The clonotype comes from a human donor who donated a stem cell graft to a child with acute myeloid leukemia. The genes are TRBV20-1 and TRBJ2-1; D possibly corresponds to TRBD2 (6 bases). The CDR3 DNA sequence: TGCAGTGCCTCAGTGGCGAGGACTACATATGAGCAGTTCTTC. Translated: CSASVARTTYEQFF.